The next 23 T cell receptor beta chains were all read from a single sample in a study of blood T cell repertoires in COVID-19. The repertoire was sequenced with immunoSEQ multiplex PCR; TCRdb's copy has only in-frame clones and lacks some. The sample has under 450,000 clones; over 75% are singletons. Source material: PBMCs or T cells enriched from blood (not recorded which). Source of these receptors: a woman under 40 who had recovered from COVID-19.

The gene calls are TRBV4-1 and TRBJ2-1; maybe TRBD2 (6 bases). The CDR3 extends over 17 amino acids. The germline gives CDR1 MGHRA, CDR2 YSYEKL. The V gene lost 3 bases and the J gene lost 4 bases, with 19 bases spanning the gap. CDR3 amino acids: CASSHRPIAEIYNEQFF. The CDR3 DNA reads TGCGCCAGCAGCCATCGCCCAATAGCGGAGATTTACAATGAGCAGTTCTTC.

Here the CDR3 DNA reads TGTGCCAGCAGGACTAGGGAGAACACTGAAGCTTTCTTT. Translation: CASRTRENTEAFF. The rearrangement joins TRBV6-5 to TRBJ1-1; D is undetermined. Looked up from germline, CDR1 is MNHEY and CDR2 is SVGAGI. V was trimmed by 6 bases and J by 1 base, leaving 9 bases between them. CDR3 length: 13 residues.

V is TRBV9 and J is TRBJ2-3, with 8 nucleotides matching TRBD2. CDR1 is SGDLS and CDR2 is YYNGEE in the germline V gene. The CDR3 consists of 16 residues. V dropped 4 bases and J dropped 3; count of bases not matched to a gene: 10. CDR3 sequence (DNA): TGTGCCAGCAGCCCCCCGTACAGCGGGAGTACAGATACGCAGTATTTT. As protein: CASSPPYSGSTDTQYF.

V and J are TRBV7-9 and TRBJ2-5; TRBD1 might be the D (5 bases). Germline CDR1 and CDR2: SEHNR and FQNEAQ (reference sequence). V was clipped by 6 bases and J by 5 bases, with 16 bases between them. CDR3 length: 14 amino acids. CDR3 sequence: CASSPGNPRETQYF. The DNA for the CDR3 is TGTGCCAGCAGTCCAGGGAACCCCCGGGAGACCCAGTACTTC.

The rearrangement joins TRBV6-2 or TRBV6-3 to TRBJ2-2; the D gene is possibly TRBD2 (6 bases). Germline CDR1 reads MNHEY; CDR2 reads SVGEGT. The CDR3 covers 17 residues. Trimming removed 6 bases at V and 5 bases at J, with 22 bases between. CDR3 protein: CASSPMVGRGTTGELFF. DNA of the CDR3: TGTGCCAGCAGCCCCATGGTCGGGCGGGGAACTACCGGGGAGCTGTTTTTT.

The CDR3 loop reads CAITGTGRNTIYF. The DNA for the CDR3 is TGTGCCATCACCGGGACAGGGAGGAACACCATATATTTT. The genes are TRBV12-3 or TRBV12-4 and TRBJ1-3; 9 bases line up with TRBD1. The ends lost 10 bases at V and 7 bases at J; junction bases unmatched: 8. The CDR3 totals 13 residues.

CDR3 residues: CASSTGLANEKLFF. In DNA form, the CDR3 reads TGTGCCAGCAGCACAGGGTTGGCTAATGAAAAACTGTTTTTT. The genes are TRBV27 and TRBJ1-4, with D maybe TRBD1 (6 bases). The CDR3 has 14 residues. Germline values: CDR1 MNHEY, CDR2 SMNVEV (reference sequence). With 6 bases removed from V and 3 bases from J, the gap between germline ends came to 11 bases.

CDR3 sequence (DNA): TGTGCCAGCAGTGCCAGACTAGTTAACTATGGCTACACCTTC. Amino acids: CASSARLVNYGYTF. The V call is TRBV2, the J call TRBJ1-2, with no clear D. V lost 4 bases and J lost 1, with 10 bases in between. Germline assignment: CDR1 SNHLY and CDR2 FYNNEI. This CDR3 is built from 14 residues. Together with reference TRBV2 and TRBJ1-2, the CDR3 gives the full variable domain: EPEVTQTPSHQVTQMGQEVILRCVPISNHLYFYWYRQILGQKVEFLVSFYNNEISEKSEIFDDQFSVERPDGSNFTLKIRSTKLEDSAMYFCASSARLVNYGYTFGSGTRLTVV.

The CDR3 sequence is CASSQDPPSGSLDFYEQYF. The CDR3 coding sequence is TGTGCCAGCAGCCAAGATCCCCCTAGCGGAAGCCTGGATTTCTACGAGCAGTACTTC. The chain employs TRBV4-2 and TRBJ2-7; 7 bases agree with TRBD2. The CDR3 spans 19 residues. The V gene's germline CDR1 is LGHNA and CDR2 YNFKEQ. V shed 0 bases, J shed 3 bases, and the junction held 17 bases outside the gene matches.

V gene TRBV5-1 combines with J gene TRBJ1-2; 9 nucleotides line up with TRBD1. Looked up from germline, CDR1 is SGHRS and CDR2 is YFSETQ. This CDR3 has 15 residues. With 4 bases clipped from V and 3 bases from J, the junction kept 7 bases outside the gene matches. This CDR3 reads CASSPTTGGDYGYTF. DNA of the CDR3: TGCGCCAGCAGCCCGACGACAGGGGGAGACTATGGCTACACCTTC.

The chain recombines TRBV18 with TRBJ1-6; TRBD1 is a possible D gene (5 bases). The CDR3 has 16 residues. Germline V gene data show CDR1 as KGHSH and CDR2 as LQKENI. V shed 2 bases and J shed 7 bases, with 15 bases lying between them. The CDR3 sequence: CASSPVTLQVNSPLHF. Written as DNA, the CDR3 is TGTGCCAGCTCACCAGTTACGTTACAGGTGAATTCACCCCTCCACTTT.

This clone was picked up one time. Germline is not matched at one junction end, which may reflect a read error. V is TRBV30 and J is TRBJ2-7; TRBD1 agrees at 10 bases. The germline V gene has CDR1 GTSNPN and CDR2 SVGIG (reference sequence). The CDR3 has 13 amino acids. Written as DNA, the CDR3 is TGTGCCTGGAGTTATAATGTCGGGGACAGGGGTGACTTC. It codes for CAWSYNVGDRGDF.

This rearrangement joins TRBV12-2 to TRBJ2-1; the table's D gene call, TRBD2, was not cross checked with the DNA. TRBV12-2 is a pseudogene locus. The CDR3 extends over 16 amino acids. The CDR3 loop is CASRRRDRVSYNEQFF. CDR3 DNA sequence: TGTGCAAGTCGCCGCCGGGATCGGGTCTCCTACAATGAGCAGTTCTTC.

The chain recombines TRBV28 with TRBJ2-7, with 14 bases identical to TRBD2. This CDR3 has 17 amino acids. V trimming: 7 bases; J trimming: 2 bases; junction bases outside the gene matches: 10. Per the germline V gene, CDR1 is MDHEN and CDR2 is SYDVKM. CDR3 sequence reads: CASNPAGLAGETYEQYF. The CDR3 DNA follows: TGTGCCAGCAACCCGGCGGGACTAGCGGGAGAGACCTACGAGCAGTACTTC.

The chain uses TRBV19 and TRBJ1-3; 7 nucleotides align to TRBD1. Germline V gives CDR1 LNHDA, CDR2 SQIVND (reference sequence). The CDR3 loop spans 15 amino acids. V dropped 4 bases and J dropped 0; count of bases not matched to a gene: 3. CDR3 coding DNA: TGTGCCAGTAGTACGGGACAGAACTCTGGAAACACCATATATTTT. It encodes CASSTGQNSGNTIYF.

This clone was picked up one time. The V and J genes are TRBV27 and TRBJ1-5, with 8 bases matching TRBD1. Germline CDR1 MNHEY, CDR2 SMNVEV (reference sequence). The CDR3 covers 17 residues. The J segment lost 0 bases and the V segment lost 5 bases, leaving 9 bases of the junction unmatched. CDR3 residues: CASSPSTGGLSNQPQHF. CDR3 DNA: TGTGCCAGCAGTCCGTCAACAGGGGGACTTAGCAATCAGCCCCAGCATTTT.

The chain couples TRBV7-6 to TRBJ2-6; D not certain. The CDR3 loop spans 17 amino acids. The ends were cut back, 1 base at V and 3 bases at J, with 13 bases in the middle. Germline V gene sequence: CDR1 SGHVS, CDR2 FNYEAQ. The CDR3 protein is CASSLGYGSSGANVLTF. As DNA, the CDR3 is TGTGCCAGCAGCTTAGGATATGGTTCGAGTGGGGCCAACGTCCTGACTTTC.

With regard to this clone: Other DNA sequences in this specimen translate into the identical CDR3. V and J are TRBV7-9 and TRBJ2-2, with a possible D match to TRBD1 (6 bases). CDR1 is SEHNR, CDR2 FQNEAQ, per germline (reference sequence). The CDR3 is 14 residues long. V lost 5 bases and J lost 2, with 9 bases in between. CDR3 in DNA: TGTGCCAGCAGCCCGGACAGTAACACCGGGGAGCTGTTTTTT. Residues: CASSPDSNTGELFF.

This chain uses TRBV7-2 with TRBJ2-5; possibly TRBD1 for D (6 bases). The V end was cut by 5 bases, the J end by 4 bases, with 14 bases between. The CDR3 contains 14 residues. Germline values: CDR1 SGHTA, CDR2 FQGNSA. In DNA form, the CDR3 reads TGTGCCAGCAGCCGGCAACAGACAGGAGAGACCCAGTACTTC. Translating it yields CASSRQQTGETQYF.

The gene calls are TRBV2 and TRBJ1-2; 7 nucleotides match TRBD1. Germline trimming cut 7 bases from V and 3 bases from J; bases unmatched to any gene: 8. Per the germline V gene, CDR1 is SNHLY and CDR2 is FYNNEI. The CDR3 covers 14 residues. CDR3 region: CASTPRGWDYGYTF. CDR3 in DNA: TGTGCCAGCACCCCCAGGGGGTGGGACTATGGCTACACCTTC.

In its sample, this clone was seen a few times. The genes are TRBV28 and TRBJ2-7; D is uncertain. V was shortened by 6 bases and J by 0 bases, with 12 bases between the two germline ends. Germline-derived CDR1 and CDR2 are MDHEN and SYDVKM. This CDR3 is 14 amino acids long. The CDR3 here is CASSPAWSSYEQYF. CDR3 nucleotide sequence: TGTGCCAGCAGCCCCGCCTGGAGCTCCTACGAGCAGTACTTC.

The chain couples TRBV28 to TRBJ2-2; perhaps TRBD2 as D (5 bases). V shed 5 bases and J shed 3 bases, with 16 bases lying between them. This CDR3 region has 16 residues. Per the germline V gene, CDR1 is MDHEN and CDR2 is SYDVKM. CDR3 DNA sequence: TGTGCCAGCAGTCCCCTCTATGAGGGTGACACCGGGGAGCTGTTTTTT. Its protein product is CASSPLYEGDTGELFF.

The CDR3 DNA follows: TGCGCCAGCAGCTCAATTTCAGGCTCAATGGAAGCTTTCTTT. Its protein is CASSSISGSMEAFF. This chain connects TRBV5-1 to TRBJ1-1; D gene uncertain. CDR3 length equals 14 residues. Germline values: CDR1 SGHRS, CDR2 YFSETQ. With 3 bases removed from V and 8 bases from J, the gap between germline ends came to 17 bases.